This entry features one T cell receptor (beta chain) sequence. This specimen belongs to a study of blood T cell repertoires in COVID-19. About the study: The United States, Italy and Spain supplied acute and convalescent COVID-19 samples. Nucleic acid was either cDNA or gDNA, and it came from T cells, B-cell-depleted T cells, or PBMCs.

Authors' methods: By means of reference gene primer amplification, nucleated cell counts were estimated. The repertoire was sequenced with immunoSEQ multiplex PCR; TCRdb's copy has only in-frame clones and lacks some. Clone size and the V and J calls come from that table; the DNA yielded D and trimming. There are about 260,000 clones in the sample; over 75% occur only once, and about an eighth lies in the top ten. CDR1 MNHEY and CDR2 SVGAGI come from the germline V gene. V was clipped by 5 bases and J by 5 bases; unmatched bases: 5. The CDR3 spans 15 residues. The source is a human donor in a cohort sampled during active COVID-19. What was sequenced was peripheral blood. This sequence joins TRBV6-5 and TRBJ2-1; TRBD2 matches 11 bases. CDR3 protein: CASSPLAGGHNEQFF. The CDR3 DNA is TGTGCCAGCAGTCCCCTAGCGGGAGGCCACAATGAGCAGTTCTTC.